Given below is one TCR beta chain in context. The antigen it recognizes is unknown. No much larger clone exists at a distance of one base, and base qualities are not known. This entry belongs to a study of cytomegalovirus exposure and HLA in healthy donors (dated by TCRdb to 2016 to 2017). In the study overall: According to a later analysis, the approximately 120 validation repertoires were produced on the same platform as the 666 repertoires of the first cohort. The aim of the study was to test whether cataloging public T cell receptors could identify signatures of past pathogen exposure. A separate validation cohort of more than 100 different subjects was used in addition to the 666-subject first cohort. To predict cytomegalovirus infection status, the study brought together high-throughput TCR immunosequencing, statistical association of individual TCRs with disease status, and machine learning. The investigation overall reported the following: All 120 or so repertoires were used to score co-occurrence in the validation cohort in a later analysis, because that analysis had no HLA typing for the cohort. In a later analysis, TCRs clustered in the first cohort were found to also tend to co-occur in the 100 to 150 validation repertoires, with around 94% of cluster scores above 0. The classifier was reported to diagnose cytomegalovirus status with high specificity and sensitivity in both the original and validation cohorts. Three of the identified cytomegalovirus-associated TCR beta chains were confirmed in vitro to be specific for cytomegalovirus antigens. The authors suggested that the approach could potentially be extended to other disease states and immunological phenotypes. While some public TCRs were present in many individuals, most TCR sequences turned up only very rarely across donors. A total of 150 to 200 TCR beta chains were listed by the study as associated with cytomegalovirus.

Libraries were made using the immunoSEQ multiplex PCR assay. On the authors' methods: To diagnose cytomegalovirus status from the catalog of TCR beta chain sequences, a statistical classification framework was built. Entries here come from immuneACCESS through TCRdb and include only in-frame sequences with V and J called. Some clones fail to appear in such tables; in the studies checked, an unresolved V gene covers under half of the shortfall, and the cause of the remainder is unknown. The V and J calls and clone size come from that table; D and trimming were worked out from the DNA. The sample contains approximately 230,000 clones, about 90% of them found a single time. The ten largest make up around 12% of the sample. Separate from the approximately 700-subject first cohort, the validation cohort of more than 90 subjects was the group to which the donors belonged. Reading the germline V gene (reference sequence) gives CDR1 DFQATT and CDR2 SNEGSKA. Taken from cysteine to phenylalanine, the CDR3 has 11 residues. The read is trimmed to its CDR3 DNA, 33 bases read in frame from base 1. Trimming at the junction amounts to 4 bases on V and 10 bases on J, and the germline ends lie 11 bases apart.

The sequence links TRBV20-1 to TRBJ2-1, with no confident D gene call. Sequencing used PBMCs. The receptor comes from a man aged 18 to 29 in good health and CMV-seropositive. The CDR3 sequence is CSAMGVGEQFF. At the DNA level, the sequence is TGCAGTGCTATGGGCGTGGGGGAGCAGTTCTTC.